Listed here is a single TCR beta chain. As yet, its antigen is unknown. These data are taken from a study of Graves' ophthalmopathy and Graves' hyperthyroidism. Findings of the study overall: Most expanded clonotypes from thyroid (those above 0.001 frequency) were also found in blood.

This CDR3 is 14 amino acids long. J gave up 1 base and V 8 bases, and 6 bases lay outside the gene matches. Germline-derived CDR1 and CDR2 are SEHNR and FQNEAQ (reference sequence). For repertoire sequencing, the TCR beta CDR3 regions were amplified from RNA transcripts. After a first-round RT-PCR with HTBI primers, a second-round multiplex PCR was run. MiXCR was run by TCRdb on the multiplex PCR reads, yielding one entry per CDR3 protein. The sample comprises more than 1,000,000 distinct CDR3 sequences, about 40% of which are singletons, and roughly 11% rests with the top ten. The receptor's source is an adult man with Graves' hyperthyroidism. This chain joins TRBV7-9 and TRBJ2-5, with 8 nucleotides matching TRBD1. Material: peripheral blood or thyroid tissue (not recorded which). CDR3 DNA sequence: TGTGCCAGCGGCGCCGGACAGGGCCAAGAGACCCAGTACTTC. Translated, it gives CASGAGQGQETQYF. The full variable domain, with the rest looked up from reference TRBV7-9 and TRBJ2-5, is DTGVSQNPRHKITKRGQNVTFRCDPISEHNRLYWYRQTLGQGPEFLTYFQNEAQLEKSRLLSDRFSAERPKGSFSTLEIQRTEQGDSAMYLCASGAGQGQETQYFGPGTRLLVL.